The 5 T cell receptor beta chains reported below all come from one sample, sequenced in a study of T cells in Graves' hyperthyroidism and ophthalmopathy. RNA transcripts gave rise to amplified TCR beta CDR3 regions. The TCR CDR3 was amplified in a first-round RT-PCR using the HTBI primer set. TCRdb redid the calling of the multiplex PCR reads with MiXCR, one entry per CDR3 protein. The table records approximately 210,000 distinct CDR3 sequences, roughly 17% of them present only once. Sample: blood. Source of these receptors: a man between 50 and 59 years old with Graves' hyperthyroidism.

Many counts were recorded for this clonotype. The CDR3 sequence is CASSSPGTETQYF. CDR3 in DNA: TGTGCCAGCAGTTCGCCCGGGACCGAGACCCAGTACTTC. V is TRBV6-1 and J is TRBJ2-5, with D perhaps matching TRBD1 or TRBD2 (5 bases each). The CDR3 runs 13 residues. The germline V gene has CDR1 MNHNS and CDR2 SASEGT. The V end was cut by 5 bases, the J end by 5 bases, with 12 bases between.

In its sample, this clonotype ranks as medium-sized. The chain carries TRBV3-1 and TRBJ1-1; no reliable D call. V was shortened by 0 bases and J by 3 bases, with 5 bases between the two germline ends. This CDR3 contains 13 residues. CDR1 LGHDT and CDR2 YNNKEL come from the germline V gene (reference sequence). CDR3 DNA sequence: TGTGCCAGCAGCCAAGACGACCACACTGAAGCTTTCTTT. Translation: CASSQDDHTEAFF.

This clonotype was observed many times. The rearrangement links TRBV18 to TRBJ2-7, with a weak D call TRBD2 (6 bases). CDR3 length: 15 amino acids. V was clipped by 2 bases and J by 5 bases, with 16 bases between them. Germline V gene sequence: CDR1 KGHSH, CDR2 LQKENI. DNA for the CDR3: TGTGCCAGCTCACCAAGTATTGCGGGATACGACGAGCAGTACTTC. Translated, it gives CASSPSIAGYDEQYF.

This clonotype was observed once. The genes are TRBV4-1 and TRBJ1-5; no clear D. Trimming removed 0 bases from V and 0 bases from J, with 12 bases in between. CDR1 is MGHRA, CDR2 YSYEKL, per germline. The CDR3 length is 17 residues. CDR3 region: CASSQDYAENSNQPQHF. CDR3 sequence (DNA): TGCGCCAGCAGCCAAGATTACGCAGAAAATAGCAATCAGCCCCAGCATTTT.

This clonotype showed up many times. V and J are TRBV11-3 and TRBJ2-3; no definite D call. Germline V gene lookup returns CDR1 SGHNT and CDR2 YENEEA. The CDR3 contains 14 residues. Trimming took 4 bases from V and 0 from J, leaving 8 bases between them. The CDR3 sequence: CASSSGASTDTQYF. CDR3 nucleotide sequence: TGTGCCAGCAGCTCTGGCGCGAGCACAGATACGCAGTATTTT.